Each of the 26 T cell receptor beta chains below was sequenced from the same sample in a study of shared clonotypes between healthy human individuals. Profiling relied on immunoSEQ multiplex PCR, and the TCRdb table lists in-frame clones only, not all of them. Among about 1.1 million clones listed, more than 75% were seen once. The sample was memory CD4+ T cells from PBMCs. The subset here: CD45RA-negative fraction. These TCRs come from a man aged 18 to 30 in good health. Some clones in this sample may be carry-over from other donors' samples.

V gene TRBV6-5 combines with J gene TRBJ1-1; the D gene is possibly TRBD1 (6 bases). This CDR3 is 12 amino acids long. V was trimmed by 10 bases and J by 1 base, leaving 10 bases between them. Germline V gives CDR1 MNHEY, CDR2 SVGAGI. CDR3 nucleotide sequence: TGTGCCATACAGGGTTCGAACACTGAAGCTTTCTTT. This codes for CAIQGSNTEAFF.

This clone was found once. The CDR3 spells CAWSVQGGHNEQFF. In DNA, the CDR3 is TGTGCCTGGAGTGTACAGGGAGGGCACAATGAGCAGTTCTTC. This chain connects TRBV30 to TRBJ2-1; D is possibly TRBD2 (7 bases). V lost 0 bases, J lost 5 bases, and 11 bases lay in between. Germline assignment: CDR1 GTSNPN and CDR2 SVGIG (reference sequence). The CDR3 loop spans 14 amino acids.

In its sample, this clone was seen a few times. The chain combines TRBV23-1 with TRBJ2-7; D gene uncertain. TRBV23-1 falls under the ORF class, with uncertain function. This CDR3 contains 13 residues. V lost 3 bases and J 1 base, leaving 7 bases between the germline ends. CDR3 sequence reads: CASSHRYSYEQYF. The CDR3 DNA sequence: TGCGCCAGCAGTCATAGGTATTCCTACGAGCAGTACTTC.

This clone was counted only a few times. The same CDR3 is also encoded by other DNA sequences in this sample. The V call is TRBV7-2, the J call TRBJ2-7; 7 positions match TRBD2. J lost 10 bases, V lost 4 bases, and 7 bases had no gene match. CDR1 SGHTA and CDR2 FQGNSA come from the germline V gene. This CDR3 is 12 amino acids long. The CDR3 DNA follows: TGTGCCAGCAGCTCAGTGGCGGGAGAACAGTACTTC. Its protein is CASSSVAGEQYF.

The chain carries TRBV6-6 and TRBJ2-3, with 9 nucleotides matching TRBD1. The germline gives CDR1 MNHNY, CDR2 SVGAGI (reference sequence). CDR3 length: 14 residues. V dropped 4 bases and J dropped 1; count of bases not matched to a gene: 0. The DNA of the CDR3 is TGTGCCAGCAGTTGGACAGGGGGCACAGATACGCAGTATTTT. Translating gives CASSWTGGTDTQYF.

The chain couples TRBV19 to TRBJ2-5; D possibly uses TRBD1 or TRBD2 (6 bases each). The V gene lost 8 bases and the J gene lost 2 bases, with 15 bases spanning the gap. Per the germline V gene, CDR1 is LNHDA and CDR2 is SQIVND (reference sequence). The CDR3 has 14 residues. The CDR3 DNA sequence: TGTGCCAGTGCTGGGGGCGCGGGGCAAGAGACCCAGTACTTC. Amino acids: CASAGGAGQETQYF.

The chain employs TRBV28 and TRBJ2-7, with a possible D match to TRBD2 (5 bases). Germline CDR1 and CDR2: MDHEN and SYDVKM. The V end was cut by 6 bases, the J end by 3 bases, with 12 bases between. This CDR3 is built from 13 residues. The CDR3 nucleotides read TGTGCCAGCAGACTAGTGGATAACTACGAGCAGTACTTC. It specifies CASRLVDNYEQYF. The full variable domain, with the rest looked up from reference TRBV28 and TRBJ2-7, is DVKVTQSSRYLVKRTGEKVFLECVQDMDHENMFWYRQDPGLGLRLIYFSYDVKMKEKGDIPEGYSVSREKKERFSLILESASTNQTSMYLCASRLVDNYEQYFGPGTRLTVT.

V is TRBV7-9 and J is TRBJ2-3, with 8 nucleotides matching TRBD2. The CDR3 has 17 residues. Germline CDR1 is SEHNR and CDR2 is FQNEAQ (reference sequence). V was pared by 2 bases and J by 3 bases, with 10 bases of the junction left unmatched. The CDR3 DNA follows: TGTGCCAGCAGCTTACCCGGGAGGGCAGGGGTAACAGATACGCAGTATTTT. Translated, it gives CASSLPGRAGVTDTQYF.

The chain couples TRBV15 to TRBJ1-2, with 8 bases that match TRBD1. Per germline, CDR1 LNHNV and CDR2 YYDKDF (reference sequence). The CDR3 runs to 16 residues. The V segment lost 3 bases and the J segment 4 bases; nucleotides outside the gene matches: 10. The CDR3 sequence: CATSRPRDRPSYGYTF. The DNA for the CDR3 is TGTGCCACCAGCAGGCCCCGGGACAGGCCCTCCTATGGCTACACCTTC.

The V gene is TRBV18, the J gene TRBJ1-1, with D perhaps TRBD1 (5 bases). V was cut by 1 base and J by 3 bases, with 6 bases left in between. The germline V gene encodes CDR1 KGHSH and CDR2 LQKENI. There are 13 residues in the CDR3. The CDR3 bases are TGTGCCAGCTCACCACGAGGGGACACTGAAGCTTTCTTT. This encodes CASSPRGDTEAFF.

Points on this clone: This could be a read error, since a much larger clone is one nucleotide away. The CDR3 is CASSSTGSQPQHF. The CDR3 coding sequence is TGTGCCAGCAGTTCGACAGGGAGTCAGCCCCAGCATTTT. The chain recombines TRBV27 with TRBJ1-5; 7 nucleotides match TRBD1. V lost 4 bases and J lost 6; bases outside the gene matches: 3. This CDR3 region has 13 residues. Germline CDR1 MNHEY, CDR2 SMNVEV (reference sequence).

The chain carries TRBV7-2 and TRBJ1-4; no definite D call. This CDR3 has 16 amino acids. V was pared by 3 bases and J by 5 bases, with 16 bases between. The germline V gene has CDR1 SGHTA and CDR2 FQGNSA. The CDR3 nucleotides are TGTGCCAGCAGCTTCAGTCCCCCAGGAGACAATGAAAAACTGTTTTTT. Protein: CASSFSPPGDNEKLFF.

V gene TRBV11-2 combines with J gene TRBJ2-5, with D maybe TRBD2 (5 bases). In germline, CDR1 is SGHAT, CDR2 FQNNGV. The CDR3 spans 15 residues. Trimming shortened V by 1 base and J by 3 bases, and 12 bases separated the two germline ends. The CDR3 DNA follows: TGTGCCAGCAGCTTAGGAGAGGGCCGGGAAGAGACCCAGTACTTC. This codes for CASSLGEGREETQYF.

The chain recombines TRBV10-3 with TRBJ1-3; D unresolved. The CDR3 extends over 15 amino acids. Trimming shortened V by 2 bases and J by 2 bases, and 10 bases separated the two germline ends. In germline, CDR1 is ENHRY, CDR2 SYGVKD. DNA of the CDR3: TGTGCCATCAGTGAGATCAAGGGAGCTGGAAACACCATATATTTT. Its translation is CAISEIKGAGNTIYF.

The V call is TRBV15, the J call TRBJ2-7; D assignment may be TRBD1 or TRBD2 (6 bases each). V lost 4 bases to trimming and J lost 6 bases, with 25 bases between them. This CDR3 has 17 residues. Per germline, CDR1 LNHNV and CDR2 YYDKDF (reference sequence). CDR3 residues: CATSTALRGGTGSEQYF. DNA for the CDR3: TGTGCCACCAGCACGGCCCTCAGGGGAGGAACTGGGAGCGAGCAGTACTTC.

Points on this clone: Being one base from a much bigger clone, this may be a read error. This likely comes from a read error, as the CDR3 has no conserved phenylalanine or tryptophan at its end. The chain combines TRBV29-1 with TRBJ2-7, with TRBD1 matching 7 bases. The CDR3 spans 13 residues. Germline V gene data show CDR1 as SQVTM and CDR2 as ANQGSEA. J was trimmed by 2 bases and V by 1 base; bases with no gene match: 2. This chain's CDR3 is CSVEGDRAYEQYS. DNA of the CDR3: TGCAGCGTTGAAGGAGACAGGGCCTACGAGCAGTACTCC.

The chain is built from TRBV5-4 and TRBJ1-1; D is ambiguous. V was pared by 3 bases and J by 0 bases, with 9 bases between. The CDR3 extends over 14 amino acids. CDR1 is SGHNT, CDR2 YYREEE, per germline (reference sequence). CDR3 coding DNA: TGTGCCAGCAGCTCTACAGAGATGAACACTGAAGCTTTCTTT. Encoded protein: CASSSTEMNTEAFF.

V is TRBV5-4 and J is TRBJ2-2, with D perhaps being TRBD1 or TRBD2 (5 bases each). CDR1 is SGHNT, CDR2 YYREEE, per germline (reference sequence). This CDR3 has 16 residues. V shed 7 bases and J shed 0 bases, with 16 bases lying between them. The CDR3 nucleotides read TGTGCCAGCTTCCACCCCGGGGCAGCGAACACCGGGGAGCTGTTTTTT. This codes for CASFHPGAANTGELFF.

A note on this clone: In the same sample, other DNA sequences code for this CDR3. V is TRBV7-2 and J is TRBJ1-3; no definite D call. Germline lookup yields CDR1 SGHTA and CDR2 FQGNSA. V was pared by 1 base and J by 1 base, with 5 bases between. The CDR3 has 14 amino acids. The CDR3 reads CASSLGVSGNTIYF. In DNA form, the CDR3 reads TGTGCCAGCAGCTTAGGCGTATCTGGAAACACCATATATTTT. The variable domain in full, with the rest retrieved from reference TRBV7-2 and TRBJ1-3, is GAGVSQSPSNKVTEKGKDVELRCDPISGHTALYWYRQSLGQGLEFLIYFQGNSAPDKSGLPSDRFSAERTGGSVSTLTIQRTQQEDSAVYLCASSLGVSGNTIYFGEGSWLTVV.

The V gene is TRBV7-9, the J gene TRBJ2-3; 8 bases agree with TRBD1. CDR3 length equals 14 residues. Germline V gene sequence: CDR1 SEHNR, CDR2 FQNEAQ (reference sequence). V lost 6 bases and J lost 1; bases outside the gene matches: 3. CDR3 region: CASRVTGGTDTQYF. CDR3 in DNA: TGTGCCAGCAGGGTGACAGGGGGCACAGATACGCAGTATTTT. Using reference TRBV7-9 and TRBJ2-3 for the parts outside the CDR3, the full variable domain is DTGVSQNPRHKITKRGQNVTFRCDPISEHNRLYWYRQTLGQGPEFLTYFQNEAQLEKSRLLSDRFSAERPKGSFSTLEIQRTEQGDSAMYLCASRVTGGTDTQYFGPGTRLTVL.

The chain joins TRBV27 to TRBJ2-3; TRBD2 aligns across 9 bases. V lost 1 base to trimming and J lost 4 bases; unmatched junction nucleotides: 3. Germline loops: CDR1 MNHEY, CDR2 SMNVEV (reference sequence). CDR3 length equals 15 residues. The CDR3 loop is CASSLWLAGPDTQYF. As DNA, the CDR3 is TGTGCCAGCAGTTTATGGCTAGCGGGGCCAGATACGCAGTATTTT.

CDR3 residues: CASSLGTAWDEQFF. DNA for the CDR3: TGTGCCAGCAGCTTAGGGACAGCCTGGGATGAGCAGTTCTTC. The chain joins TRBV11-3 to TRBJ2-1; possible D gene TRBD1, 6 bases. V lost 1 base and J 8 bases, leaving 12 bases between the germline ends. The CDR3 contains 14 residues. Germline lookup yields CDR1 SGHNT and CDR2 YENEEA.

This chain connects TRBV6-1 to TRBJ2-7, with 8 nucleotides matching TRBD2. Losses at the gene ends were 0 bases for V and 4 bases for J; bases not matched to a gene: 11. This CDR3 contains 17 residues. The germline gives CDR1 MNHNS, CDR2 SASEGT. CDR3 residues: CASSEATSGSTGYEQYF. The DNA of the CDR3 is TGTGCCAGCAGTGAAGCTACTAGCGGATCCACAGGGTACGAGCAGTACTTC.

This clone came up a few times. CDR3 bases: TGTGCCAGCAGCCCAGGGGGTGGCGGGGAGCTGTTTTTT. Translation gives CASSPGGGGELFF. The chain links TRBV9 to TRBJ2-2; 7 bases map to TRBD1. The germline V gene has CDR1 SGDLS and CDR2 YYNGEE. Trimming cost V 4 bases and J 7 bases; bases outside gene matches: 4. The length of the CDR3 is 13 residues.

This sequence joins TRBV7-8 and TRBJ1-5; weak D call: TRBD1 (6 bases). The CDR3 has 14 residues. V was pared by 6 bases and J by 6 bases, with 15 bases between. From germline, CDR1 is SGHVS and CDR2 FQNEAQ. CDR3 region: CASSSNRDGQPQHF. The CDR3 nucleotides are TGTGCCAGCAGTTCCAACAGGGACGGTCAGCCCCAGCATTTT.

The rearrangement uses TRBV6-1 and TRBJ1-1, with D possibly TRBD1 on 6 matching bases. Per the germline V gene, CDR1 is MNHNS and CDR2 is SASEGT. Trimming took off 7 bases at V and 5 bases at J, with 17 bases between the two ends. This CDR3 contains 14 residues. The CDR3 sequence: CASTTGAQGTEAFF. CDR3 DNA: TGTGCCAGCACCACCGGGGCCCAGGGGACTGAAGCTTTCTTT.